These 8 T cell receptor beta chains were sequenced from one sample in a study of blood T cell repertoires in COVID-19 (dated by TCRdb to about 2020). The library was obtained by the immunoSEQ multiplex PCR assay. TCRdb took over this immuneACCESS table, retaining in-frame rearrangements with V and J assigned. Such tables are incomplete; in checked studies, under half of the missing clones stem from an unresolved V gene, and the remainder is unexplained. The sample has roughly 180,000 clones on record, about 82% of them singletons. Around 9% of the sample goes to the ten largest clones. Sequenced material: PBMCs or T cells enriched from blood (not recorded which). The receptors come from a woman in her twenties or thirties who had recovered from COVID-19.

The chain is built from TRBV6-1 and TRBJ1-2; D possibly corresponds to TRBD1 (6 bases). The CDR3 extends over 13 amino acids. The V gene lost 3 bases and the J gene lost 8 bases, with 13 bases spanning the gap. Germline-derived CDR1 and CDR2 are MNHNS and SASEGT. The CDR3 coding sequence is TGTGCCAGCAGTGAGACAGGATTCGGCGGCTACACCTTC. Its protein is CASSETGFGGYTF.

A few counts support this clone. Here the CDR3 reads CASSLKYGGGFLNTGELFF. CDR3 nucleotide sequence: TGCGCCAGCAGCTTGAAGTACGGCGGAGGTTTTTTGAACACCGGGGAGCTGTTTTTT. This rearrangement joins TRBV5-1 to TRBJ2-2, with TRBD2 as a possible D gene (5 bases). Per germline, CDR1 SGHRS and CDR2 YFSETQ. The V end lost 1 base, the J end lost 1 base, and 20 bases lay between the germline ends. This CDR3 has 19 residues.

The chain uses TRBV7-3 and TRBJ2-5; 7 nucleotides align to TRBD1. V gave up 2 bases and J gave up 4 bases; unmatched junction bases: 1. CDR1 and CDR2 from the germline V gene are SGHTA and FQGTGA. The CDR3 contains 13 residues. CDR3 sequence reads: CASSLPGGETQYF. CDR3 nucleotide sequence: TGTGCCAGCAGCTTACCAGGGGGAGAGACCCAGTACTTC. The complete variable domain, with remaining parts taken from reference TRBV7-3 and TRBJ2-5, reads GAGVSQTPSNKVTEKGKYVELRCDPISGHTALYWYRQSLGQGPEFLIYFQGTGAADDSGLPNDRFFAVRPEGSVSTLKIQRTERGDSAVYLCASSLPGGETQYFGPGTRLLVL.

The chain links TRBV19 to TRBJ2-1; 9 bases align to TRBD2. This CDR3 is built from 17 residues. V trimming: 5 bases; J trimming: 12 bases; junction bases outside the gene matches: 20. Per the germline V gene, CDR1 is LNHDA and CDR2 is SQIVND (reference sequence). The CDR3 DNA reads TGTGCCAGTAGTGATCCGGGCACTAGAGGAAAAGCGGGAGGGCAGTTCTTC. It yields the protein CASSDPGTRGKAGGQFF.

The chain uses TRBV6-5 and TRBJ2-7; TRBD2 aligns across 9 bases. The CDR3 has 15 amino acids. The V segment lost 2 bases and the J segment 4 bases; nucleotides outside the gene matches: 6. Germline loops: CDR1 MNHEY, CDR2 SVGAGI. The CDR3 DNA is TGTGCCAGCAGTTACAGCCTGGCGGGAGGGTACGAGCAGTACTTC. Amino acids: CASSYSLAGGYEQYF.

The V and J genes are TRBV18 and TRBJ1-1; a weak D match, TRBD1 (5 bases). Germline values: CDR1 KGHSH, CDR2 LQKENI. The V and J ends lost 5 bases and 0 bases respectively, with 13 bases between them. The length of the CDR3 is 15 residues. This CDR3 is CASSSGRAMNTEAFF. The CDR3 DNA reads as TGTGCCAGCTCATCGGGCAGGGCTATGAACACTGAAGCTTTCTTT.

The chain links TRBV6-5 to TRBJ2-7; the match to TRBD1 covers 8 bases. Germline trimming cut 6 bases from V and 2 bases from J; bases unmatched to any gene: 9. The CDR3 loop spans 15 amino acids. CDR1 and CDR2 (germline): MNHEY, SVGAGI. In DNA form, the CDR3 reads TGTGCCAGCAGACCCGGACAGGGACCTCCCTACGAGCAGTACTTC. It codes for CASRPGQGPPYEQYF.

The chain couples TRBV11-3 to TRBJ2-1; weak D call: TRBD2 (6 bases). V gave up 5 bases and J gave up 6 bases, with 17 bases separating them. Germline-derived CDR1 and CDR2 are SGHNT and YENEEA. There are 15 residues in the CDR3. The CDR3 loop reads CASSRGGIDGNEQFF. The CDR3 nucleotides are TGTGCCAGCAGCCGTGGCGGGATAGATGGCAATGAGCAGTTCTTC.